This TCR beta chain derives from a study of blood T cell repertoires in COVID-19. In the study overall: Acute and convalescent COVID-19 specimens originated in the United States, Italy and Spain. From T cells, B-cell-depleted T cells, or PBMCs came the material, which was cDNA or gDNA.

The CDR3 has 15 residues. After removal of 8 bases from V and 2 bases from J, the junction contained 8 bases not matched to a gene. The germline CDR1 and CDR2 sequences are LGHNA and YNFKEQ. Original analysis: Scientists estimated how many nucleated cells there were by amplifying reference gene primers. The table came from immunoSEQ multiplex PCR; TCRdb's copy has only in-frame clones and leaves some out. That table is the source of V, J and clone size, and D and trimming were worked out from the DNA. The sample carries 55,000 to 65,000 clones, roughly 80% recorded once. The chain uses TRBV4-2 and TRBJ2-1; 8 nucleotides line up with TRBD2. Sample: peripheral blood. This sequence was found in a man aged 55 to 70 with acute or convalescent COVID-19. CDR3 bases: TGTGCCAGCGGAGAGAGCGGGGGAGCCTACAATGAGCAGTTCTTC. Translating it yields CASGESGGAYNEQFF.